The next 8 T cell receptor beta chains were all read from a single sample in a study of T-cell memory formation after mild COVID-19. MiXCR, run by TCRdb on the 5' RACE reads, gives a single entry per CDR3 protein. The table includes roughly 410,000 distinct CDR3 sequences, 20% to 25% detected once. What was sequenced was PBMCs or a T cell subset sorted from them (not recorded which). The receptors were sampled from an adult woman who had mild COVID-19 (a few samples of this study predate the infection). Cell type and time point are not known.

This clonotype showed up just a few times. The V and J genes are TRBV12-3 or TRBV12-4 and TRBJ1-2, with D possibly matching TRBD1 (5 bases). The CDR3 totals 15 residues. The ends were cut back, 0 bases at V and 4 bases at J, with 12 bases in the middle. DNA of the CDR3: TGTGCCAGCAGTTTAGCCCTCACAGGAGGCTATGGCTACACCTTC. Its translation: CASSLALTGGYGYTF.

The V call is TRBV19, the J call TRBJ1-5; possible D gene TRBD1, 5 bases. From germline, CDR1 is LNHDA and CDR2 SQIVND (reference sequence). The V end was cut by 5 bases, the J end by 7 bases, with 15 bases between. The CDR3 has 14 residues. The CDR3 protein is CASSPWGEWQPQHF. CDR3 coding DNA: TGTGCCAGTAGTCCGTGGGGGGAATGGCAGCCCCAGCATTTT.

The chain couples TRBV29-1 to TRBJ1-2; D ambiguous. The V gene lost 2 bases and the J gene lost 1 base, with 14 bases spanning the gap. CDR1 is SQVTM, CDR2 ANQGSEA, per germline. The CDR3 length is 15 residues. In DNA form, the CDR3 reads TGCAGCGTTGAATGGACCCAGGAGTTTAACTATGGCTACACCTTC. This gives the protein CSVEWTQEFNYGYTF.

The table lists this clonotype with a few counts. This chain uses TRBV7-6 with TRBJ2-7, with 8 bases aligning to TRBD1. CDR1 is SGHVS and CDR2 is FNYEAQ in the germline V gene. Trimming took 5 bases from V and 3 from J; bases not matched to a gene: 9. The CDR3 has 15 amino acids. The CDR3 DNA reads TGTGCCAGCAGCCCAACGACAGGGGCCGGCTACGAGCAGTACTTC. It yields the protein CASSPTTGAGYEQYF.

There are a few counts of this clonotype. This chain connects TRBV24-1 to TRBJ1-5, with no clear D. V was shortened by 12 bases and J by 5 bases, with 16 bases between the two germline ends. This CDR3 is built from 13 residues. CDR1 is KGHDR and CDR2 is SFDVKD in the germline V gene. The CDR3 reads CAQAGVGYQPQHF. The CDR3 nucleotides read TGTGCCCAGGCAGGCGTGGGATATCAGCCCCAGCATTTT.

This clonotype was seen a few times. This sequence joins TRBV5-1 and TRBJ1-1; 10 nucleotides match TRBD1. V trimming: 0 bases; J trimming: 7 bases; junction bases outside the gene matches: 9. The CDR3 consists of 16 residues. From germline, CDR1 is SGHRS and CDR2 YFSETQ. CDR3 DNA sequence: TGCGCCAGCAGCTTGGTTTGGGACAGGGGTAAATTTGAAGCTTTCTTT. It codes for CASSLVWDRGKFEAFF.

V usage is TRBV24-1 and J usage is TRBJ2-5, with TRBD2 matching 13 bases. Trimming cost V 5 bases and J 4 bases; bases outside gene matches: 9. Germline loops: CDR1 KGHDR, CDR2 SFDVKD. This CDR3 comprises 17 residues. The chain's CDR3 is CATSALLAGGSGETQYF. The CDR3 bases are TGTGCCACCAGTGCCCTACTAGCGGGAGGGTCTGGAGAGACCCAGTACTTC.

This clonotype showed up many times. The rearrangement joins TRBV4-1 to TRBJ2-2; possibly TRBD1 or TRBD2 for D (5 bases each). The CDR3 contains 14 residues. Trimming took 8 bases from V and 0 from J, leaving 10 bases between them. Germline loops: CDR1 MGHRA, CDR2 YSYEKL. In DNA form, the CDR3 reads TGCGCCAGCGGGACGGCCTCGAACACCGGGGAGCTGTTTTTT. Encoded protein: CASGTASNTGELFF.